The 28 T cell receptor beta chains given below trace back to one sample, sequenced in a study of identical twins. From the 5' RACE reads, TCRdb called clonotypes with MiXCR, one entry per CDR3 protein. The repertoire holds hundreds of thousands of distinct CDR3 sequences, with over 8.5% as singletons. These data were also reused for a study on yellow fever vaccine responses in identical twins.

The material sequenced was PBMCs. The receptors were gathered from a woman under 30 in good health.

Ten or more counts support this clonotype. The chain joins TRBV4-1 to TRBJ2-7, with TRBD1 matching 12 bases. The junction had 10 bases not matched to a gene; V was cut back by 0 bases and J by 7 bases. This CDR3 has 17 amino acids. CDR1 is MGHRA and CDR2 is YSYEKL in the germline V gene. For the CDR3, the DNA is TGCGCCAGCAGCCAAGATGACGCCGGGACAGGGGGCTGGGAGCAGTACTTC. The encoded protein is CASSQDDAGTGGWEQYF.

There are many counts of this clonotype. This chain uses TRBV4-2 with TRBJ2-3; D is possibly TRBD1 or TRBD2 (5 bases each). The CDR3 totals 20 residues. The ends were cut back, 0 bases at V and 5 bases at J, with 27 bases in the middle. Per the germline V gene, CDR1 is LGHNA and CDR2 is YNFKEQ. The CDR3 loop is CASSQEDILGTPMLVDTQYF. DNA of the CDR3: TGTGCCAGCAGCCAAGAAGACATCCTCGGGACCCCAATGTTAGTAGATACGCAGTATTTT.

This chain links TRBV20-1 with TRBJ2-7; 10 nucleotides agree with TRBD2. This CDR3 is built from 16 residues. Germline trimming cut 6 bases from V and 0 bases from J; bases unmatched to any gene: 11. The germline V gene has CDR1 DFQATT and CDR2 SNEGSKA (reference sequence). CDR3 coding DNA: TGCAGTGCCAATCCTCTAGCGGGGGATGTCTCCTACGAGCAGTACTTC. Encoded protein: CSANPLAGDVSYEQYF.

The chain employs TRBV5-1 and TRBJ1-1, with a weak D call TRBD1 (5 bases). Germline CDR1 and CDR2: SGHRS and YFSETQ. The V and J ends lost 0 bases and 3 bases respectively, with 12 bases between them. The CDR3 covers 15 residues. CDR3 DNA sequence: TGCGCCAGCAGCTTGGTGGTAGGGGTTGACACTGAAGCTTTCTTT. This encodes CASSLVVGVDTEAFF. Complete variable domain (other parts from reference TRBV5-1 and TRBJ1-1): KAGVTQTPRYLIKTRGQQVTLSCSPISGHRSVSWYQQTPGQGLQFLFEYFSETQRNKGNFPGRFSGRQFSNSRSEMNVSTLELGDSALYLCASSLVVGVDTEAFFGQGTRLTVV.

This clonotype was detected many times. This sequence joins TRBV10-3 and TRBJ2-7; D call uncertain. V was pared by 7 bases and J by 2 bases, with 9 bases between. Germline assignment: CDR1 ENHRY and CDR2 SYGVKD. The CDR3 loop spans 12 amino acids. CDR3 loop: CAIKVLTYEQYF. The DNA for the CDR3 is TGTGCCATCAAGGTTCTGACCTACGAGCAGTACTTC.

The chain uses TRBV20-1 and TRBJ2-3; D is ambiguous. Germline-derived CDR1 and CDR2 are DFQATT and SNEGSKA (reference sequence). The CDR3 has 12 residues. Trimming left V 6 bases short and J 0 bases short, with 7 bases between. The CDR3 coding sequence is TGCAGTGCCGAGCGTAGCACAGATACGCAGTATTTT. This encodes CSAERSTDTQYF.

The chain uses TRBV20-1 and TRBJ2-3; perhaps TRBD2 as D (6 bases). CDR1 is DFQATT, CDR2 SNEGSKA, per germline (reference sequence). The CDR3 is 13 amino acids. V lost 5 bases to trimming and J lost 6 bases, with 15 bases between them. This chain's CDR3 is CSAGDSKGDTQYF. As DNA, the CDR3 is TGCAGTGCTGGGGACTCAAAGGGGGATACGCAGTATTTT.

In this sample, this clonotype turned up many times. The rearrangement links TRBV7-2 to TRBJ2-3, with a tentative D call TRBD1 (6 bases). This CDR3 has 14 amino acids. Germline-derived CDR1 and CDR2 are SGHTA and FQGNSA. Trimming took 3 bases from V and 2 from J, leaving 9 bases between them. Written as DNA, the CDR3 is TGTGCCAGCAGCTTTTCAGGGGACACAGATACGCAGTATTTT. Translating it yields CASSFSGDTDTQYF.

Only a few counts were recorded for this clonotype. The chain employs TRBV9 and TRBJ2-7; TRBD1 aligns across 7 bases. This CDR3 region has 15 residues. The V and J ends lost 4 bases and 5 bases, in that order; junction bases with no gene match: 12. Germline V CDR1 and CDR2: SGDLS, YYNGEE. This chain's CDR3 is CASSPRALGGDEQYF. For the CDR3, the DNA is TGTGCCAGCAGCCCTAGGGCGCTAGGGGGCGACGAGCAGTACTTC.

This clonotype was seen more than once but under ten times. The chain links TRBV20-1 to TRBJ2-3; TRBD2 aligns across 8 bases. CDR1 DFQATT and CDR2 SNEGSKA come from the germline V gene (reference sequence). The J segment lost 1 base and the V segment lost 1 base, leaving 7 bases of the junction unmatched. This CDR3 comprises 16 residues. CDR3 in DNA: TGCAGTGCTAGAGGCCGGCCGGGACTAGGCACAGATACGCAGTATTTT. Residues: CSARGRPGLGTDTQYF.

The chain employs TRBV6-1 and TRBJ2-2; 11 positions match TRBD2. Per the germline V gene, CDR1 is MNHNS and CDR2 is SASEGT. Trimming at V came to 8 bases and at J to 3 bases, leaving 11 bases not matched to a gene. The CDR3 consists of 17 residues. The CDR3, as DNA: TGTGCCAGCCGCGGGCTAGCGGGAGGCGGCGACACCGGGGAGCTGTTTTTT. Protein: CASRGLAGGGDTGELFF.

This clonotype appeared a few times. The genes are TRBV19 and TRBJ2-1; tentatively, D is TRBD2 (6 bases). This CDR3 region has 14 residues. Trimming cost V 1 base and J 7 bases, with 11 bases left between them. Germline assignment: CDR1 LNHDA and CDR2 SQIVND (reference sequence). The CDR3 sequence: CASSIVGGLNEQFF. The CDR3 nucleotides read TGTGCCAGTAGTATAGTGGGGGGTCTAAATGAGCAGTTCTTC. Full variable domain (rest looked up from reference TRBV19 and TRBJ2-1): DGGITQSPKYLFRKEGQNVTLSCEQNLNHDAMYWYRQDPGQGLRLIYYSQIVNDFQKGDIAEGYSVSREKKESFPLTVTSAQKNPTAFYLCASSIVGGLNEQFFGPGTRLTVL.

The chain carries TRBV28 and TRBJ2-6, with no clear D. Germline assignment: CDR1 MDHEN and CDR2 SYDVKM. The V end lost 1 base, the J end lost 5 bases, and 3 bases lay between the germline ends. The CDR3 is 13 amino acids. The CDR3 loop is CASSLYRANVLTF. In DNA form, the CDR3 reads TGTGCCAGCAGTTTATACCGGGCCAACGTCCTGACTTTC. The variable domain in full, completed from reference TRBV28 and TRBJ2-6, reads DVKVTQSSRYLVKRTGEKVFLECVQDMDHENMFWYRQDPGLGLRLIYFSYDVKMKEKGDIPEGYSVSREKKERFSLILESASTNQTSMYLCASSLYRANVLTFGAGSRLTVL.

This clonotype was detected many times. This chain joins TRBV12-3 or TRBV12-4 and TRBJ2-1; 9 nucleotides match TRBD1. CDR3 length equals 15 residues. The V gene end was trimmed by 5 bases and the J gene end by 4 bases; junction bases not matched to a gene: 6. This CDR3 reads CASSGPGQGYNEQFF. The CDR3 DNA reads TGTGCCAGCAGTGGTCCGGGACAGGGATACAATGAGCAGTTCTTC.

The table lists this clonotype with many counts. The CDR3 DNA is TGTGCCAGCAGTGTCGAGGGGGTAGCCAAAAACATTCAGTACTTC. This gives the protein CASSVEGVAKNIQYF. The chain carries TRBV25-1 and TRBJ2-4; D is possibly TRBD1 (6 bases). In germline, CDR1 is MGHDK, CDR2 SYGVNS. The germline V and J ends were trimmed by 4 bases and 0 bases, with 10 bases remaining between them. This CDR3 region has 15 residues. The variable domain in full, completed from reference TRBV25-1 and TRBJ2-4, reads EADIYQTPRYLVIGTGKKITLECSQTMGHDKMYWYQQDPGMELHLIHYSYGVNSTEKGDLSSESTVSRIRTEHFPLTLESARPSHTSQYLCASSVEGVAKNIQYFGAGTRLSVL.

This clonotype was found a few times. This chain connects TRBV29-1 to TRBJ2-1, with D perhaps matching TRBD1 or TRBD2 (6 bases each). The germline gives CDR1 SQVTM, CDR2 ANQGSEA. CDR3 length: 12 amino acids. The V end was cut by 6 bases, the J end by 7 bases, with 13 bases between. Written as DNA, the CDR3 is TGCAGCGTGGGAAAAGGGGGGAATGAGCAGTTCTTC. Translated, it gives CSVGKGGNEQFF.

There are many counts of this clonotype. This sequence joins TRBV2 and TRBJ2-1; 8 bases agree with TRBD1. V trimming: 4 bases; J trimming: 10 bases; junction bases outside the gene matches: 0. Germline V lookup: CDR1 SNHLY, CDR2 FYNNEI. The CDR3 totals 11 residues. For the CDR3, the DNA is TGTGCCAGCAGTGGGGACAGGGAGCAGTTCTTC. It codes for CASSGDREQFF.

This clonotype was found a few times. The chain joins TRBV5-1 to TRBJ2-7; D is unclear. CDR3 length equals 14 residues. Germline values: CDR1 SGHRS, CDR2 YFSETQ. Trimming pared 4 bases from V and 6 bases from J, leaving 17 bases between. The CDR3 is CASSLTLTTAEQYF. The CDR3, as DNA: TGCGCCAGCAGCCTCACCCTCACCACGGCCGAGCAGTACTTC. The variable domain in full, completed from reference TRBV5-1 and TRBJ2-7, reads KAGVTQTPRYLIKTRGQQVTLSCSPISGHRSVSWYQQTPGQGLQFLFEYFSETQRNKGNFPGRFSGRQFSNSRSEMNVSTLELGDSALYLCASSLTLTTAEQYFGPGTRLTVT.

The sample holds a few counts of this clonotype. CDR3 in DNA: TGTGCTTTTCGGTCCCTCACAGATACGCAGTATTTT. Translated: CAFRSLTDTQYF. This chain uses TRBV2 with TRBJ2-3, with D hard to call. The CDR3 is 12 amino acids. Looked up from germline, CDR1 is SNHLY and CDR2 is FYNNEI.

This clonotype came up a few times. This CDR3 is CASSLDLAGAKAKNIQYF. CDR3 DNA sequence: TGCGCCAGCAGCTTGGATCTAGCGGGGGCAAAAGCCAAAAACATTCAGTACTTC. The rearrangement uses TRBV5-1 and TRBJ2-4; 10 positions match TRBD2. There are 18 residues in the CDR3. CDR1 and CDR2 (germline): SGHRS, YFSETQ. Germline trimming cut 0 bases from V and 0 bases from J; bases unmatched to any gene: 6.

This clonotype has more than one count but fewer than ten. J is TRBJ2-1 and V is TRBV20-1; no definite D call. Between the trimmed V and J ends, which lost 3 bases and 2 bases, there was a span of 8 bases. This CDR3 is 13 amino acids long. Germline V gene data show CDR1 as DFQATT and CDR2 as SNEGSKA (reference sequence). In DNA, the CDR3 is TGCAGTGCTAGCCGGCCGACCTACAATGAGCAGTTCTTC. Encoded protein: CSASRPTYNEQFF.

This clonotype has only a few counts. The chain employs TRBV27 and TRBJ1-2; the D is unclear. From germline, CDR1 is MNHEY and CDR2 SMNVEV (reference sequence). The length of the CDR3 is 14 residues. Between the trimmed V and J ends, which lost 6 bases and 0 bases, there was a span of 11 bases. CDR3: CASSLRVPNYGYTF. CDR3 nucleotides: TGTGCCAGCAGCTTGAGAGTCCCTAACTATGGCTACACCTTC.

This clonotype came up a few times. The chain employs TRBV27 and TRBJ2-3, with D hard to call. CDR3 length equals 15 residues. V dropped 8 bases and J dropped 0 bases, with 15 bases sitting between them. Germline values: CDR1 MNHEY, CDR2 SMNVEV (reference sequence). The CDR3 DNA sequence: TGTGCCAGCCGTGTCGGTGGGCTGAGCACAGATACGCAGTATTTT. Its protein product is CASRVGGLSTDTQYF.

This chain's CDR3 is CASGGAGGNEQFF. The CDR3 nucleotides read TGTGCTAGTGGAGGAGCGGGAGGCAATGAGCAGTTCTTC. This chain links TRBV12-5 with TRBJ2-1, with 9 bases matching TRBD2. The CDR3 has 13 residues. Germline CDR1 reads LGHNT; CDR2 reads FRNRAP. J gave up 6 bases and V 6 bases, and 3 bases lay outside the gene matches.

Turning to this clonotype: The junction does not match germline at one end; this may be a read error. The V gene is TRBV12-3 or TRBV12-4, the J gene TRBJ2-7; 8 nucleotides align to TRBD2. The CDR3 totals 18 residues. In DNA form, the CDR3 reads TGTGCCTGCAGTTTAGCAAGGTCTAGCGGGTTCGGCTCCTACGAGCAGTACTTC. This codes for CACSLARSSGFGSYEQYF.

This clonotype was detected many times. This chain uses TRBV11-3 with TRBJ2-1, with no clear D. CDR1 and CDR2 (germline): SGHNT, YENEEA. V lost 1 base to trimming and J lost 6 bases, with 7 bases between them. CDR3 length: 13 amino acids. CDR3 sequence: CASSLVGSNEQFF. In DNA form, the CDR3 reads TGTGCCAGCAGCTTAGTGGGCTCCAATGAGCAGTTCTTC.

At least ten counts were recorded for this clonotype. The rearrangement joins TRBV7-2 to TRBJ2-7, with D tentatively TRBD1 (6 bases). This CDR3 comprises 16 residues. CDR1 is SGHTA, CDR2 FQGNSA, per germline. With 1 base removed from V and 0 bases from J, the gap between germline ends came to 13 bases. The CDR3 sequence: CASSLVPGASSYEQYF. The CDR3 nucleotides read TGTGCCAGCAGCTTAGTACCAGGGGCGAGCTCCTACGAGCAGTACTTC. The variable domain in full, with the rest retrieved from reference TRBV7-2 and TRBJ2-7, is GAGVSQSPSNKVTEKGKDVELRCDPISGHTALYWYRQSLGQGLEFLIYFQGNSAPDKSGLPSDRFSAERTGGSVSTLTIQRTQQEDSAVYLCASSLVPGASSYEQYFGPGTRLTVT.

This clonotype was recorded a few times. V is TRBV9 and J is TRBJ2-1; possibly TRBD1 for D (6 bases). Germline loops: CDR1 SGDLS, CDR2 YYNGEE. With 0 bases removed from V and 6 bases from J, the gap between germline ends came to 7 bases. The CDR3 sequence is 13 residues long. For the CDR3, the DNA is TGTGCCAGCAGCGTAGGACAGGCCAATGAGCAGTTCTTC. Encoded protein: CASSVGQANEQFF.